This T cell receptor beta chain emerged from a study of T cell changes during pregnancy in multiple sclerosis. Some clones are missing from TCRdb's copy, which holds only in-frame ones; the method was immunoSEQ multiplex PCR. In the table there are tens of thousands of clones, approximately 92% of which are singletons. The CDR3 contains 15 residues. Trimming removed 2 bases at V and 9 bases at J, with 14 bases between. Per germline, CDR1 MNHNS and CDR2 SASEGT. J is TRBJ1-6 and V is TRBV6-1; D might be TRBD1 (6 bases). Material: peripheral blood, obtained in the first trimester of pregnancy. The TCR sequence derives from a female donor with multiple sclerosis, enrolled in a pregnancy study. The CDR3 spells CASSEQGRGGSPLHF. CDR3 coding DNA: TGTGCCAGCAGTGAACAGGGGCGAGGCGGTTCACCCCTCCACTTT.